Following are 4 T cell receptor beta chains from one sample sequenced in a study of blood T cell repertoires in COVID-19. Assay used: immunoSEQ multiplex PCR; TCRdb lists only in-frame clones, some missing. The repertoire holds fewer than 250,000 clones, about four fifths seen once, with under 4.5% in the top ten. Source material: peripheral blood. These receptors all come from a middle-aged man with acute or convalescent COVID-19.

The V gene is TRBV19, the J gene TRBJ2-1, with 7 bases lining up with TRBD1. CDR3 length equals 14 residues. The J segment lost 8 bases and the V segment lost 3 bases, leaving 7 bases of the junction unmatched. CDR1 LNHDA and CDR2 SQIVND come from the germline V gene (reference sequence). The CDR3 region is CASSIIDRAYEQFF. DNA of the CDR3: TGTGCCAGTAGTATTATCGACAGGGCGTATGAGCAGTTCTTC.

The chain is built from TRBV19 and TRBJ1-2; 10 nucleotides align to TRBD1. Trimming cost V 3 bases and J 6 bases; bases outside gene matches: 4. The CDR3 consists of 14 residues. Germline CDR1 LNHDA, CDR2 SQIVND (reference sequence). CDR3 in DNA: TGTGCCAGTAGTATTGGGACAGGGGTAAATGGCTACACCTTC. This translates into CASSIGTGVNGYTF.

The CDR3 DNA reads TGCGCCAGCAGCCAACTTGCAAGGGTTGAAGGGGATGAGCAGTTCTTC. Its translation is CASSQLARVEGDEQFF. The chain combines TRBV4-1 with TRBJ2-1; D possibly corresponds to TRBD1 (5 bases). The germline gives CDR1 MGHRA, CDR2 YSYEKL. The CDR3 length is 16 residues. The V end was cut by 2 bases, the J end by 8 bases, with 19 bases between.

The gene calls are TRBV27 and TRBJ2-7; 11 nucleotides line up with TRBD2. Trimming took 5 bases from V and 4 from J; bases not matched to a gene: 7. CDR3 length: 15 residues. Germline CDR1 reads MNHEY; CDR2 reads SMNVEV (reference sequence). The CDR3 DNA reads TGTGCCAGCAGTATAACTAGCGGGAGCCCATACGAGCAGTACTTC. Residues: CASSITSGSPYEQYF.